The following is a T cell receptor beta chain sequence with its context. Its antigen is unidentified. This specimen belongs to a study of siplizumab effects on memory and regulatory T cells. Study conclusions and caveats: Unstimulated subsets captured only a minor fraction of alloreactive clones. Naive T cells seemed more diverse than memory cells and seemed major alloresponse contributors.

This CDR3 comprises 13 residues. Per germline, CDR1 SGHAT and CDR2 FQNNGV. The trim removed 7 bases at V and 5 bases at J, leaving 5 bases unmatched. Using immunoSEQ multiplex PCR, the repertoire was profiled, and TCRdb retains in-frame clones only, with some absent. The table has about 100,000 clones, 90% to 95% seen once. Sequencing was carried out using CD4+ T cells sorted from blood. The receptor was derived from a human donor in good health. V and J are TRBV11-2 and TRBJ2-7; TRBD1 matches at 10 bases. The chain's CDR3 is CASNIDRGHEQYF. In nucleotides, the CDR3 is TGTGCCAGCAATATCGACAGGGGGCACGAGCAGTACTTC. Variable domain in full (rest from reference TRBV11-2 and TRBJ2-7): EAGVAQSPRYKIIEKRQSVAFWCNPISGHATLYWYQQILGQGPKLLIQFQNNGVVDDSQLPKDRFSAERLKGVDSTLKIQPAKLEDSAVYLCASNIDRGHEQYFGPGTRLTVT.